The 14 T cell receptor beta chains given below trace back to one sample, sequenced in a study of vaccination effects on CD4 cells after COVID-19. TCRdb's copy holds only in-frame clones and misses some; the assay was immunoSEQ multiplex PCR. Altogether 25,000 to 35,000 clones are present, 83% being singletons, with the ten largest covering about 1.5%. With the ViraFEST assay, the study expanded antigen-specific CD4+ T cells using viral peptide pools, then sequenced them. Once cultured for roughly 10 days, the cells underwent separation to obtain CD4+ T cells. Either the BNT162b2 or mRNA-1273 vaccine was given to participants in two doses. These TCRs' antigens remain unknown. The sequences come from CD4+ T cells from PBMCs cultured with HCoV-NL63 spike peptides, collected after COVID-19 vaccination. Receptor source: a human donor who received a COVID-19 vaccine. Some clones in this sample may be carry-over from other donors' samples.

CDR3 in amino acids: CAISESASPGNTIYF. The CDR3 DNA follows: TGTGCCATCAGTGAGTCCGCATCTCCTGGAAACACCATATATTTT. This chain connects TRBV10-3 to TRBJ1-3; D unclear. The CDR3 contains 15 residues. V lost 0 bases and J 2 bases, leaving 8 bases between the germline ends. Germline V CDR1 and CDR2: ENHRY, SYGVKD.

This chain links TRBV5-1 with TRBJ2-5; a weak D match, TRBD2 (5 bases). The V gene lost 3 bases and the J gene lost 5 bases, with 20 bases spanning the gap. CDR1 and CDR2 from the germline V gene are SGHRS and YFSETQ. The CDR3 sequence is 16 residues long. Here the CDR3 reads CASSYSRAGRGETQYF. CDR3 in DNA: TGCGCCAGCAGCTATTCAAGGGCGGGTCGCGGGGAGACCCAGTACTTC.

This clone was found once. This chain joins TRBV6-4 and TRBJ1-3; no reliable D call. The CDR3 length is 14 residues. V gave up 2 bases and J gave up 0 bases, with 5 bases separating them. Germline CDR1 MRHNA, CDR2 SNTAGT. The DNA for the CDR3 is TGTGCCAGCAGTGACCCCTACTCTGGAAACACCATATATTTT. It specifies CASSDPYSGNTIYF.

CDR3 region: CASSRQGSDTQYF. CDR3 DNA: TGTGCCAGCAGCCGACAGGGTTCAGATACGCAGTATTTT. The chain employs TRBV5-8 and TRBJ2-3; 7 bases match TRBD1. The V gene end was trimmed by 4 bases and the J gene end by 4 bases; junction bases not matched to a gene: 3. In germline, CDR1 is SGHTS, CDR2 YDEGEE. The CDR3 is 13 residues long.

This chain connects TRBV3-1 (or the pseudogene TRBV3-2) to TRBJ2-2; D is undetermined. The CDR3 totals 15 residues. Germline V gene sequence: CDR1 LGHDT, CDR2 YNNKEL (reference sequence). V was shortened by 1 base and J by 5 bases, with 11 bases between the two germline ends. For the CDR3, the DNA is TGTGCCAGCAGCCAAGGAAGCCACCAAACCGGGGAGCTGTTTTTT. Amino acids: CASSQGSHQTGELFF.

V gene TRBV18 combines with J gene TRBJ1-5; D possibly corresponds to TRBD1 (5 bases). V lost 0 bases to trimming and J lost 6 bases, with 6 bases between them. CDR1 is KGHSH, CDR2 LQKENI, per germline. The CDR3 covers 13 residues. The CDR3, as DNA: TGTGCCAGCTCACCACCGGGGGTTCAGCCCCAGCATTTT. It translates to CASSPPGVQPQHF.

This clone was observed a single time. The gene calls are TRBV15 and TRBJ2-1, with 16 bases lining up with TRBD2. Germline CDR1 LNHNV, CDR2 YYDKDF (reference sequence). The CDR3 extends over 16 amino acids. The V segment lost 3 bases and the J segment 10 bases; nucleotides outside the gene matches: 6. The chain's CDR3 is CATSSRGLAGGHEQFF. The DNA for the CDR3 is TGTGCCACCAGCAGCAGGGGACTAGCGGGGGGGCACGAGCAGTTCTTC.

This clone was counted a few times. In DNA, the CDR3 is TGTGCCAGCAGCCGGGACAGCTACGAGCAGTACGTC. It translates to CASSRDSYEQYV. The V call is TRBV2, the J call TRBJ2-7; 7 bases fit TRBD1. V trimming: 6 bases; J trimming: 3 bases; junction bases outside the gene matches: 2. Germline loops: CDR1 SNHLY, CDR2 FYNNEI. This CDR3 comprises 12 residues.

The gene calls are TRBV7-2 and TRBJ2-7, with TRBD1 identical over 9 bases. CDR1 and CDR2 from the germline V gene are SGHTA and FQGNSA. V gave up 4 bases and J gave up 3 bases; unmatched junction bases: 1. The CDR3 spans 13 residues. CDR3 amino acids: CASSWGQGYEQYV. In DNA form, the CDR3 reads TGTGCCAGCAGCTGGGGACAGGGCTACGAGCAGTACGTC.

V and J are TRBV29-1 and TRBJ2-7; the D gene is possibly TRBD1 (6 bases). The CDR3 contains 14 residues. The V end was cut by 4 bases, the J end by 5 bases, with 18 bases between. Looked up from germline, CDR1 is SQVTM and CDR2 is ANQGSEA. The CDR3 region is CSVAAGTRGNEQYF. CDR3 coding DNA: TGCAGCGTTGCCGCCGGGACAAGGGGAAACGAGCAGTACTTC.

This clone was counted a few times. The V and J genes are TRBV7-9 and TRBJ1-2; perhaps TRBD1 as D (6 bases). Germline V CDR1 and CDR2: SEHNR, FQNEAQ (reference sequence). V was pared by 5 bases and J by 8 bases, with 15 bases between. There are 13 residues in the CDR3. The CDR3 region has the DNA TGTGCCAGCAGCGCCTCAGGGGTTCGCGGCTACACCTTC. It encodes CASSASGVRGYTF.

The chain recombines TRBV6-2 or TRBV6-3 with TRBJ2-5; D might be TRBD1 (6 bases). Trimming took off 3 bases at V and 5 bases at J, with 13 bases between the two ends. In germline, CDR1 is MNHEY, CDR2 SVGEGT. The CDR3 has 14 residues. The CDR3: CASSYLSRGETQYF. Here the CDR3 DNA reads TGTGCCAGCAGTTATCTCTCCAGGGGCGAGACCCAGTACTTC.

The chain recombines TRBV7-8 with TRBJ1-3; TRBD1 might be the D (5 bases). Deletions cut 3 bases from V and 0 bases from J, with 12 bases between. Germline V gene lookup returns CDR1 SGHVS and CDR2 FQNEAQ. The CDR3 has 16 residues. CDR3 nucleotides: TGTGCCAGCAGCTTCAGTATGGGGACCTCTGGAAACACCATATATTTT. This sequence encodes CASSFSMGTSGNTIYF.

This clone was found a few times. V is TRBV18 and J is TRBJ2-1, with D hard to call. V shed 4 bases and J shed 8 bases, with 6 bases lying between them. The CDR3 has 11 residues. Germline values: CDR1 KGHSH, CDR2 LQKENI. The CDR3 reads CASSQRDEQFF. The CDR3 DNA follows: TGTGCCAGCTCACAACGGGATGAGCAGTTCTTC.